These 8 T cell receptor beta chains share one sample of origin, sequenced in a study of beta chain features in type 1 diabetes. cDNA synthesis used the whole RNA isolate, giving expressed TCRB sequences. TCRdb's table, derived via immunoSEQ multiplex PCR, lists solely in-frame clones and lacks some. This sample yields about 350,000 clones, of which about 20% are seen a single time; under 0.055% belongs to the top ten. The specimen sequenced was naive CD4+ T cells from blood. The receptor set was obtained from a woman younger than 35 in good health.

CDR3 in amino acids: CASTPEALYEKLFF. The CDR3 nucleotides read TGTGCCAGCACACCAGAGGCCCTCTATGAAAAACTGTTTTTT. This sequence joins TRBV2 and TRBJ1-4; D remains ambiguous. Germline CDR1 reads SNHLY; CDR2 reads FYNNEI. The germline V and J ends were trimmed by 7 bases and 6 bases, with 15 bases remaining between them. The CDR3 covers 14 residues.

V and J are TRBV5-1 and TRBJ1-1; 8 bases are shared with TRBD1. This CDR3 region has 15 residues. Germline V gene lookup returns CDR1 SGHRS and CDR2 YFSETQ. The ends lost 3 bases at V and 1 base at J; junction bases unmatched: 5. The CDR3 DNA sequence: TGCGCCAGCAGCTCTACCGGGACAGGGAACACTGAAGCTTTCTTT. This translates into CASSSTGTGNTEAFF.

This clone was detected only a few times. The CDR3 is CASSLLGAYGYTF. The DNA for the CDR3 is TGTGCCAGCAGCTTATTGGGGGCGTATGGCTACACCTTC. The chain combines TRBV5-4 with TRBJ1-2, with D possibly being TRBD1 (6 bases). The V and J ends lost 2 bases and 5 bases respectively, with 10 bases between them. The CDR3 consists of 13 residues. The germline gives CDR1 SGHNT, CDR2 YYREEE (reference sequence).

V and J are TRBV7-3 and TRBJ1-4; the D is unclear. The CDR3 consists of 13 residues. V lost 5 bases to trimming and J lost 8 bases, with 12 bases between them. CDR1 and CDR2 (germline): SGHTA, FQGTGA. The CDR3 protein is CASSPNPGEKLFF. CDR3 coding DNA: TGTGCCAGCAGCCCTAACCCCGGGGAAAAACTGTTTTTT.

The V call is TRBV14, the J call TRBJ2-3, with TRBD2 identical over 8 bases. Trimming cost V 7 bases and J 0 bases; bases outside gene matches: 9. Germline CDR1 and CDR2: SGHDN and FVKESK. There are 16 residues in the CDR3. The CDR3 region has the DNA TGTGCCAGCATTGCTCAAGCGGGGGCTAGCACAGATACGCAGTATTTT. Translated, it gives CASIAQAGASTDTQYF.

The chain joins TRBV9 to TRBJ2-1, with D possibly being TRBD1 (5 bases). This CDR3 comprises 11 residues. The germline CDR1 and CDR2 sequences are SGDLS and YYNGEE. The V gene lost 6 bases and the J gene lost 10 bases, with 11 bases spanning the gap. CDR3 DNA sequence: TGTGCCAGCAACACTGGGGCCGAGCAGTTCTTC. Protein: CASNTGAEQFF.

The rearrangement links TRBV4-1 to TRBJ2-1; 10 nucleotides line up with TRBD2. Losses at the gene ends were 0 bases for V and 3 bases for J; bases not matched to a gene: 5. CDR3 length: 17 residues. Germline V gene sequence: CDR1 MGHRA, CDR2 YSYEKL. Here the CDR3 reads CASSQESGTSVYNEQFF. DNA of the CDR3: TGCGCCAGCAGCCAAGAAAGCGGGACTAGCGTCTACAATGAGCAGTTCTTC.

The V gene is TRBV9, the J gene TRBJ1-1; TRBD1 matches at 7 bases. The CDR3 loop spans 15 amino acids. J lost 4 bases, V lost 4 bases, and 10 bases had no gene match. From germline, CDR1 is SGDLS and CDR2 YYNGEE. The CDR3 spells CASSSQTGMGTEAFF. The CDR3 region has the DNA TGTGCCAGCAGCTCTCAGACAGGGATGGGCACTGAAGCTTTCTTT.